Shown below are 10 T cell receptor beta chains from a single sample sequenced in a study of blood T cell repertoires in COVID-19. Profiled with immunoSEQ multiplex PCR; TCRdb holds only in-frame clones, not every one. The sample gives 70,000 or so clones, over 80% of which show up once; approximately 5% is in the top ten. The sequencing sample was made of peripheral blood. The origin of the receptors is a man aged 45 to 65 with active COVID-19.

The chain couples TRBV5-4 to TRBJ2-7, with D maybe TRBD2 (6 bases). Trimming took 3 bases from V and 5 from J, leaving 18 bases between them. Germline V lookup: CDR1 SGHNT, CDR2 YYREEE (reference sequence). This CDR3 spans 15 amino acids. The CDR3 DNA sequence: TGTGCCAGCAGCTCCCCTGGAGGGAGTCCCCACGAGCAGTACTTC. Translated: CASSSPGGSPHEQYF.

The chain employs TRBV11-3 and TRBJ2-3; 8 bases agree with TRBD2. Germline CDR1 SGHNT, CDR2 YENEEA. The length of the CDR3 is 16 residues. V gave up 1 base and J gave up 4 bases; unmatched junction bases: 7. The CDR3 nucleotides are TGTGCCAGCAGCTTAGCGGGAGGGATATGGCCAGATACGCAGTATTTT. This translates into CASSLAGGIWPDTQYF.

J is TRBJ1-3 and V is TRBV5-4; tentative D call: TRBD1 (5 bases). Looked up from germline, CDR1 is SGHNT and CDR2 is YYREEE (reference sequence). The length of the CDR3 is 16 residues. V lost 4 bases to trimming and J lost 0 bases, with 14 bases between them. The CDR3 nucleotides are TGTGCCAGCAGCACGGGACTCCCGAGCTCTGGAAACACCATATATTTT. This sequence encodes CASSTGLPSSGNTIYF.

This clone was seen more than once but under ten times. The rearrangement links TRBV6-2 or TRBV6-3 to TRBJ1-1, with D unresolved. The CDR3 is 18 residues long. Germline CDR1 MNHEY, CDR2 SVGEGT. Trimming cost V 2 bases and J 1 base, with 20 bases left between them. The chain's CDR3 is CASSYKEGVAVWNTEAFF. The CDR3 nucleotides are TGTGCCAGCAGTTACAAAGAAGGAGTGGCGGTGTGGAACACTGAAGCTTTCTTT.

This clone was found once. This CDR3 is CASSLGLGAHGQPQHF. The CDR3 coding sequence is TGTGCCAGCAGCTTAGGACTAGGGGCCCACGGGCAGCCCCAGCATTTT. The chain carries TRBV7-9 and TRBJ1-5; tentative D call: TRBD1 (5 bases). The V gene's germline CDR1 is SEHNR and CDR2 FQNEAQ (reference sequence). The V and J ends lost 1 base and 7 bases respectively, with 17 bases between them. This CDR3 has 16 residues.

The rearrangement links TRBV5-6 to TRBJ2-2; D uncertain. There are 15 residues in the CDR3. V was clipped by 4 bases and J by 0 bases, with 10 bases between them. In germline, CDR1 is SGHDT, CDR2 YYEEEE. The CDR3 loop reads CASSPVAANTGELFF. As DNA, the CDR3 is TGTGCCAGCAGCCCCGTGGCAGCGAACACCGGGGAGCTGTTTTTT.

This clone was seen only a few times. The gene calls are TRBV11-2 and TRBJ1-2, with 7 bases that match TRBD1. From germline, CDR1 is SGHAT and CDR2 FQNNGV. The CDR3 has 13 residues. The J segment lost 3 bases and the V segment lost 7 bases, leaving 5 bases of the junction unmatched. The CDR3 here is CASTRDSDYGYTF. The CDR3 DNA is TGTGCCAGCACCAGGGACAGTGACTATGGCTACACCTTC.

The chain employs TRBV11-2 and TRBJ2-3; 10 nucleotides align to TRBD2. V lost 5 bases, J lost 6 bases, and 11 bases stayed unmatched. The CDR3 runs 16 residues. The germline CDR1 and CDR2 sequences are SGHAT and FQNNGV. In DNA, the CDR3 is TGTGCCAGCAGCCAGCTGCTAGCGGGAGAGGGGGATACGCAGTATTTT. It is translated as CASSQLLAGEGDTQYF. The whole variable domain, filled in from reference TRBV11-2 and TRBJ2-3, reads EAGVAQSPRYKIIEKRQSVAFWCNPISGHATLYWYQQILGQGPKLLIQFQNNGVVDDSQLPKDRFSAERLKGVDSTLKIQPAKLEDSAVYLCASSQLLAGEGDTQYFGPGTRLTVL.

V is TRBV18 and J is TRBJ1-1; 9 nucleotides agree with TRBD1. With V trimmed by 0 bases and J by 6 bases, 5 bases remained unmatched. CDR1 and CDR2 (germline): KGHSH, LQKENI. The CDR3 is 15 amino acids. The CDR3 DNA follows: TGTGCCAGCTCACCACCCGGGACAGGGACCCCTGAAGCTTTCTTT. Its protein is CASSPPGTGTPEAFF.

V and J are TRBV12-3 or TRBV12-4 and TRBJ1-1, with a weak D call TRBD1 (5 bases). There are 13 residues in the CDR3. V was pared by 6 bases and J by 1 base, with 9 bases between. This CDR3 is CASRLRENTEAFF. The CDR3 DNA is TGTGCCAGCAGACTCAGGGAGAACACTGAAGCTTTCTTT.